This T cell receptor (beta chain) was identified during a study of CD8+CD57+ T cells in acquired aplastic anemia. Study details: When averaged, DNA from sorted CD4+ and CD8+ cells came to around 3.4 ug. General observations from the study: The study identified roughly 31 CD8+ CDR3 sequences shared by patients and controls. Patient and control CD8+ Simpson's diversity was not significantly different.

Trimming left V 8 bases short and J 3 bases short, with 17 bases between. Germline CDR1 is SQVTM and CDR2 is ANQGSEA. There are 13 residues in the CDR3. Genomic DNA, serving as template, underwent TCR beta VDJ and CDR3 profiling. TCRdb itself ran the reads through MiXCR, one entry per CDR3 protein. The table lists approximately 470,000 distinct CDR3 sequences, about a third of them singletons. Previously, flow cytometry had revealed CD8+CD57+ cell expansion in the patients chosen for sequencing. Severe acquired aplastic anemia was present in every patient. On this clonotype: Its specificity is not known.

The chain is built from TRBV29-1 and TRBJ2-7; D is possibly TRBD1 or TRBD2 (5 bases each). This receptor was taken from a human donor with aplastic anemia. Input material: sorted CD4+, CD8+, or CD8+CD57+ T cells (not recorded which) from PBMCs. In DNA, the CDR3 is TGCAGCCATCTGGGGGACGGACTCTACGAGCAGTACTTC. Amino acid sequence: CSHLGDGLYEQYF.